The T cell receptor beta chain described here comes from a study of cytomegalovirus exposure and HLA in healthy donors (dated by TCRdb to about 2017). For the study in its entirety: According to an earlier analysis of several hundred of the donors, roughly 180 million T cells yielded some 120 million unique TCR beta sequences and about 300 Gb of sequence data. A later analysis re-examined previously published TCR beta repertoires from 610 or so donors and added high-resolution HLA genotyping to investigate patterns of TCR occurrence. Rather than drawing on any new phenotypic data, the later analysis identified candidate immune exposures from TCR beta sequences and the way those sequences occurred across donors. Using immunosequencing, the study profiled T cell repertoires from approximately 700 subjects and related those repertoires to cytomegalovirus serostatus. Roughly 300 gigabases of sequencing data and approximately 85 million unique TCR sequences were included in an early release covering around 600 HLA-typed donors. An earlier analysis of roughly 580 of the donors used high-throughput TCR beta sequencing to judge whether each TCR beta V gene segment behaved as functional or pseudogenic. Donor age, sex, ethnicity and CMV serostatus were compiled alongside the repertoire data. Besides the first cohort of some 670 subjects, a separate validation cohort made up of roughly 120 different subjects was used. The study aimed to test whether signatures of past pathogen exposure could be identified by cataloging public T cell receptors. Every discovery cohort repertoire had been produced on one sequencing platform. Roughly five DR-DQ haplotypes were handled as single units for association and clustering because linkage in the cohort was strong. The number of donors typed differed by locus, with roughly 629-640 for A, B, C, DRB1 and DQB1, more than 500 for DQA1, 600 to 610 for DPA1, and approximately 470 for DPB1. Among roughly 400 genotyped donors of the cohort, an average of about 240,000 unique TCR beta nucleotide sequences was sequenced per donor, of which about 18% were non-productive. The genetic ancestry cluster associated with self-reported Caucasian donors included roughly 84% of the 398 genotyped donors. Genome-wide SNP genotypes for about 65% of the 666 donors were used in a later genetic analysis, which treated that subset as a discovery cohort. HLA typing included class I and class II loci at four-digit resolution. The study combined high-throughput TCR immunosequencing, statistical association of individual TCRs with disease status, and machine learning to predict cytomegalovirus infection status. Findings and caveats that apply to the study as a whole: A cluster of highly shared sequence variants was judged likely to represent a technical artifact of the sequencing pipeline. Strong co-occurrence of HLA alleles, especially DR and DQ, made assigning TCR associations to individual alleles difficult. The authors suggested that the approach could potentially be generalized to other disease states and immunological phenotypes. In vitro tests confirmed that three of the cytomegalovirus-associated TCR beta chains recognize cytomegalovirus antigens. In a later genetic analysis, fewer N-insertions in productive TCRs were reported among donors in an Asian-associated ancestry cluster than the roughly 640-donor mean. Linkage disequilibrium might explain the correlated functional status among segregating V segments, but an unknown experimental factor could not be ruled out. In a later analysis, TCR association rates were found to vary across HLA loci, with the most associated TCRs seen for DRB1 alleles and the fewest for HLA-C alleles. Some 16 rarely observed V segments, including chromosome 9 orphons, were excluded from the earlier analysis of several hundred of the donors because counts were too low. A further reported finding was that TCR beta sequences accurately predicted the HLA-A and HLA-B alleles for most subjects in the first cohort. An earlier analysis of approximately 500 of the donors showed that most TCR beta V segments appeared in productive rearrangements either about 87% or about 30% of the time, which broadly matched IMGT annotations. CMV serostatus was the only immune exposure information available for the cohort. In a later analysis, HLA-associated TCR beta chains were found to be more clonally expanded and to have lower generation probabilities than equally common non-associated chains. Presence/absence analyses assumed roughly uniform sequencing depth across donors, an assumption that may not hold. While some public TCRs were present in many individuals, most TCR sequences turned up only very rarely across donors. Because HLA typing was missing for some donors at each locus, association tests included only the typed subset. Several of the top co-occurrence clusters appeared to be linked to parvovirus B19, influenza, CMV and Epstein-Barr virus, according to a later analysis. A later analysis associated about 17,000 TCR beta sequences with specific HLA alleles at a false discovery rate of 0.05. In both the original and validation cohorts, the classifier was reported to diagnose cytomegalovirus status with high specificity and sensitivity. Because the 87-base-pair reads could not distinguish some IMGT-functional V segments, including TRBV6-2 and TRBV6-3, those segments were excluded. V-gene and J-gene trimming of TCR beta chains was associated with a missense DCLRE1C variant in a later genetic analysis, and the association was replicated in an independent cohort. In the study, about 150 TCR beta chains were listed as associated with cytomegalovirus. In a later analysis, most CMV-associated TCR beta chains were found to appear HLA-restricted, with HLA associations seemingly driven largely by CMV exposure. Only TCR beta chains were sequenced in this cohort, and the absence of alpha or paired-chain data limited detectable features.

The cohort consisted of some 730 healthy bone marrow donors. Cohort members were all nominally healthy when sampled, although unrecorded immune exposures were likely present. The donor tested CMV seropositive, placing the donor among the 290 or so seropositive members of the cohort. Every donor gave a peripheral blood sample, and the peripheral blood mononuclear cells from that sample were used for TCR beta sequencing. The Qiagen DNeasy Blood Extraction Kit was used to extract genomic DNA from the blood cell samples. Library method: the immunoSEQ multiplex PCR assay. For the multiplex PCR, a mixture combining 60 forward primers for TCR Vbeta segments and 13 reverse primers for TCR Jbeta segments was used. A multiplex PCR assay on genomic DNA amplified the CDR3 region of rearranged TCR beta genes. On the Illumina HiSeq System, the amplified TCR beta libraries were sequenced as 87-base-pair reads. On the authors' methods: Across the 670 or so repertoires, a later analysis counted 78 million or so unique TCR beta chains, 9 million to 14 million of which were shared by at least two donors. To remove PCR and sequencing errors, raw reads were error-corrected and collapsed into unique sequences using a nearest-neighbor algorithm that merged closely related sequences. V, D and J gene segments were assigned by aligning CDR3 sequences to IMGT reference sequences. For a sequence to be retained, a match of at least six nucleotides to both a V gene segment and a J gene segment was required. Rearrangements were called productive when the CDR3 lacked stop codons and stayed in frame with V and J; all others were non-productive. Following IMGT convention, CDR3 was defined as the stretch from the second conserved V-encoded cysteine up to the conserved J-encoded phenylalanine. Sequences without an unambiguous match to a single V gene segment were excluded from the earlier analysis of about 640 of the donors. An earlier analysis of 587 of the donors classified V segments as functional when productive rearrangements were above 56.7% and as segregating when the standard deviation between donors was above 5%. A statistical classification framework was developed to diagnose cytomegalovirus status using the catalog of TCR beta chain sequences. A later analysis assigned V and J genes by comparing TCR nucleotide sequences with IMGT/GENE-DB human TR gene sequences. In a later analysis, CDR3 sequences and most-parsimonious VDJ recombination scenarios were assigned using the TCRdist pipeline. In a later analysis, each TCR beta chain was defined by its CDR3 amino acid sequence together with its V-gene family, and reads without a unique V-gene family were excluded. As a way to deal with suspected cross-contamination and a sequencing artifact, a later analysis dropped hundreds of nucleotide sequences that were highly shared and had low generation probability. For each public chain, a later analysis derived a clonal expansion index from normalized ranks of inferred template counts within each repertoire. In a later analysis, generation probabilities were computed with a VDJ recombination model fitted to out-of-frame rearrangements, and the resulting probabilities were checked against IGoR. In a later analysis, TCR-TCR, TCR-HLA and TCR-CMV co-occurrence was scored with hypergeometric tests, and a repertoire-size bias correction was applied to TCR pairs. In a later analysis, false discovery rates were estimated by permuting HLA or CMV assignments 20 times. In a later analysis, co-occurring TCRs were grouped using DBSCAN, and TCRdist sequence similarity was added for clustering within HLA-allele-positive subsets. Repertoires with fewer than 30,000 or more than 120,000 public chains, plus five repertoires with anomalous nucleotide sharing, were excluded from co-occurrence clustering. Drawn from immuneACCESS, this table holds only the in-frame rearrangements with V and J called that TCRdb kept. Clones are partly lost; checked studies trace under half to an unresolved V gene and leave the rest unexplained. That table gives V, J and clone size, and the DNA gave D and trimming. In this sample the table shows 100,000 to 150,000 clones, more than 65% of which occur a single time. 4.2% of the sample is in the top ten clones.

Trimmed from V: 5 bases; trimmed from J: 1 base; junction bases lacking a gene match: 6. Reading from cysteine to phenylalanine, the CDR3 counts 15 amino acids. Only the CDR3 DNA stays, 45 bases, in frame from base 1. The germline V gene (reference sequence) gives CDR1 as PRHDT and CDR2 as FYEKMQ. Concerning this clone itself: The antigen this receptor binds is unknown. Qualities for individual bases were not recorded, and no much larger clone is one base off.

The V and J segments used are TRBV13 and TRBJ2-5, and 8 junctional nucleotides match TRBD2. Sequencing input: PBMCs. The sequence came from a male donor in good health and CMV-seropositive. The nucleotide sequence reads TGTGCCAGCAGCCGAGCGGGAGAGTTCCAAGAGACCCAGTACTTC. Protein translation: CASSRAGEFQETQYF.